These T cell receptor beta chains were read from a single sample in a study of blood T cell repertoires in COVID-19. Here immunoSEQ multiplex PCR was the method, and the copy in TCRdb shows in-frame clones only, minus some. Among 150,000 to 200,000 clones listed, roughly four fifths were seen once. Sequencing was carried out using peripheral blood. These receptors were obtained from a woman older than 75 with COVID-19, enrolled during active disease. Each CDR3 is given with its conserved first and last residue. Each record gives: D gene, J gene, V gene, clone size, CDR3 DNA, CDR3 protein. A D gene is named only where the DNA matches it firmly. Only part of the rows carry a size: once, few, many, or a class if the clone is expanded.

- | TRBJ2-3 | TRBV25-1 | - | TGTGCCAGCAGTGAACAGAACACAGATACGCAGTATTTT | CASSEQNTDTQYF
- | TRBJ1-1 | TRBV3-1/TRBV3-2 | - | TGTGCCAGCAGCCAAGATAGGGCAGGGAGGAATCGGGGAGCTTTCTTT | CASSQDRAGRNRGAFF
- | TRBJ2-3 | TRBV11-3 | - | TGTGCCAGCAGCTTAGATCTCTCATGGGGCGCCAACACAGATACGCAGTATTTT | CASSLDLSWGANTDTQYF
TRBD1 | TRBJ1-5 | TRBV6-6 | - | TGTGCCAGCAGGGGGGACAGGTGGAATCAGCCCCAGCATTTT | CASRGDRWNQPQHF
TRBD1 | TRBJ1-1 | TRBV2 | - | TGTGCCAGCAAGAGCACAGGGGGCGATTTGGCTTTCTTT | CASKSTGGDLAFF
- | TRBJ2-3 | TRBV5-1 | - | TGCGCCAGCAGCTTGTCCAGCGGAACAGATACGCAGTATTTT | CASSLSSGTDTQYF
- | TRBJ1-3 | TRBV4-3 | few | TGCGCCAGCAGCTTACAGGGATCTGGAAACACCATATATTTT | CASSLQGSGNTIYF
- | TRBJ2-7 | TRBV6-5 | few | TGTGCCAGCAGTTACCAGGATCCCCGCGTCCCCTACGAGCAGTACTTC | CASSYQDPRVPYEQYF
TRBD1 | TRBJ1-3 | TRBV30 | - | TGTGCCTGGAGTCAGGGGGCTGGAAACACCATATATTTT | CAWSQGAGNTIYF
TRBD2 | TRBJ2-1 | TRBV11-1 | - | TGTGCCAGCAGCTTACCCGGGACTAGCTACAATGAGCAGTTCTTC | CASSLPGTSYNEQFF
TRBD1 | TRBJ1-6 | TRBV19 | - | TGTGCCAGTAGTGTGACAGGGGTCGATTCACCCCTCCACTTT | CASSVTGVDSPLHF
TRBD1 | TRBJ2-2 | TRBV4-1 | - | TGCGCCAGCAGCCAAGATTTGGCGGACAGGGGTGCCGGGGAGCTGTTTTTT | CASSQDLADRGAGELFF
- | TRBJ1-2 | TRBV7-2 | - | TGTGCCAGCAGCCCAGGGACATCCTATGGCTACACCTTC | CASSPGTSYGYTF
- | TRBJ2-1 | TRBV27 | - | TGTGCCAGCAGTTTCACTTATGGGCCCCGGAACAATGAGCAGTTCTTC | CASSFTYGPRNNEQFF
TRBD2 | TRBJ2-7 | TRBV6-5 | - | TGTGCCAGCAGCCCGGGACTAGCGGGACACGACGAGCAGTACTTC | CASSPGLAGHDEQYF
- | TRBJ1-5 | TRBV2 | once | TGTGCCAGCAGTGGGGCGACAGGACACTATAGCAATCAGCCCCAGCATTTT | CASSGATGHYSNQPQHF
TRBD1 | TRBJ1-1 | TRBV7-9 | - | TGTGCCAGCAGCACAACAGGGGTTACTGAAGCTTTCTTT | CASSTTGVTEAFF
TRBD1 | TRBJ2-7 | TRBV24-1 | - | TGTGCCACCAGTGAAACGGGACAGCCTCCCTACGAGCAGTACTTC | CATSETGQPPYEQYF
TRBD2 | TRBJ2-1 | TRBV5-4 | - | TGTGCCAGCAGATTAGCGGGGGGACTTCACAATGAGCAGTTCTTC | CASRLAGGLHNEQFF
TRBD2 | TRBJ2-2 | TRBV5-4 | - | TGTGCCAGCAGCCCCGGGGGGATGACCGGGGAGCTGTTTTTT | CASSPGGMTGELFF
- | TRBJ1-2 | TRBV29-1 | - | TGCAGCGTCTGGGACAATCCCTCGGACACCTTC | CSVWDNPSDTF
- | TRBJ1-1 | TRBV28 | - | TGTGCCAGCGCTTACAGGGAGTACACTGAAGCTTTCTTT | CASAYREYTEAFF
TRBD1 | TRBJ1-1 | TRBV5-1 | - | TGCGCCAGCAGCCCACCGGACAGGGAGAACACTGAAGCTTTCTTT | CASSPPDRENTEAFF
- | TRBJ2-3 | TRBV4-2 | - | TGTGCCAGCAGCCAAGATTGGAGGGGGGGCCGTGGAGATACGCAGTATTTT | CASSQDWRGGRGDTQYF
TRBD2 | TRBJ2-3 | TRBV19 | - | TGTGCCAGTAGTATATTTGGACTAGCGGGAGCCGATCCGCAGTATTTT | CASSIFGLAGADPQYF
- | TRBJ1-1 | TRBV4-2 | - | TGTGCCAGCAGCCAAGTTCTGGTTGGAGTTGGCACTGAAGCTTTCTTT | CASSQVLVGVGTEAFF
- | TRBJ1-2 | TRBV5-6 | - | TGTGCCAGCAGCTTTATGTTGCGCCAAGAGGGCTACACCTTC | CASSFMLRQEGYTF
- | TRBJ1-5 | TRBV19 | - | TGTGCCAGTAGTATAGACAGTAACAATCAGCCCCAGCATTTT | CASSIDSNNQPQHF
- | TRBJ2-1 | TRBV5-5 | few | TGTGCCAGCAGCACCGGGACATTTGAGGGCAATGAGCAGTTCTTC | CASSTGTFEGNEQFF
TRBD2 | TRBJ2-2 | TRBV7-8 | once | TGTGCCAGCAGCTTAGCGAGCGGGGGGGCTATCGGGGAGCTGTTTTTT | CASSLASGGAIGELFF
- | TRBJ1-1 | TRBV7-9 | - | TGTGCCAGCAGCCCTCAGGAACGAGCTTTCTTT | CASSPQERAFF
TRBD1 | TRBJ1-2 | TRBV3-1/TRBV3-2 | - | TGTGCCAGCAGCCAAACACGACAGGGCTATGGCTACACCTTC | CASSQTRQGYGYTF
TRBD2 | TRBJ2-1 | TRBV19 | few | TGTGCCAGTAACGGCCGGGGAGCGGGGCATGAGCAGTTCTTC | CASNGRGAGHEQFF
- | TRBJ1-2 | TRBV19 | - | TGTGCCAGTACCCCGTGGTCGGGACAACAGAACTATGGCTACACCTTC | CASTPWSGQQNYGYTF
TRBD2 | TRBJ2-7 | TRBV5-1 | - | TGCGCCAGCAGTAAACGGGAGGGCCCGTACGAGCAGTACTTC | CASSKREGPYEQYF
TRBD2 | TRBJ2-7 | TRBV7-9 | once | TGTGCCAGCAGCCTACCGGGACTACCTCTTGAGCAGTACTTC | CASSLPGLPLEQYF
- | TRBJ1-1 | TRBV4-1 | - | TGCGCCAGCAGGCCCCATACGGGGGTGAACACTGAAGCTTTCTTT | CASRPHTGVNTEAFF
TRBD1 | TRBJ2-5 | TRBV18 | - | TGTGCCAGCTCACCAAATACAGGGGGCGAAGAGACCCAGTACTTC | CASSPNTGGEETQYF
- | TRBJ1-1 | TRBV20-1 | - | TGCAGTGCCACAAGGGGCACTGAAGCTTTCTTT | CSATRGTEAFF
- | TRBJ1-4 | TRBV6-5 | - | TGTGCCAGCAGTTCTGACAGGACAACTAATGAAAAACTGTTTTTT | CASSSDRTTNEKLFF
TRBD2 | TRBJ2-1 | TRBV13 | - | TGTGCCAGCAGCGCGACTAGCGGGAGAGACAATGAGCAGTTCTTC | CASSATSGRDNEQFF
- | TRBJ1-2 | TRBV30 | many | TGTGCCTGGAGTGTAACGGGAAACTATGGCTACACCTTC | CAWSVTGNYGYTF
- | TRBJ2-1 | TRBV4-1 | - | TGCGCCAGCAGCCAAGGACAAACGGCCCCCTACAATGAGCAGTTCTTC | CASSQGQTAPYNEQFF